This TCR beta chain derives from a study of shared clonotypes between healthy human individuals. The protocol was immunoSEQ multiplex PCR, while the TCRdb copy is restricted to in-frame clones and leaves out a portion. The table lists 600,000 to 750,000 clones, around 70% of them singletons. CDR1 SGHAT and CDR2 FQDESV come from the germline V gene (reference sequence). There are 17 residues in the CDR3. Trimming took off 0 bases at V and 1 base at J, with 14 bases between the two ends. Sequences were obtained from memory CD4+ T cells sorted from blood. Subset specified: CD45RA-negative fraction. This receptor was obtained from a woman aged 30 to 39 in good health. The rearrangement links TRBV11-1 to TRBJ2-3; D unresolved. The CDR3 bases are TGTGCCAGCAGCTTAGCTTCCCTTTTCCTCGGCACAGATACGCAGTATTTT. It codes for CASSLASLFLGTDTQYF.